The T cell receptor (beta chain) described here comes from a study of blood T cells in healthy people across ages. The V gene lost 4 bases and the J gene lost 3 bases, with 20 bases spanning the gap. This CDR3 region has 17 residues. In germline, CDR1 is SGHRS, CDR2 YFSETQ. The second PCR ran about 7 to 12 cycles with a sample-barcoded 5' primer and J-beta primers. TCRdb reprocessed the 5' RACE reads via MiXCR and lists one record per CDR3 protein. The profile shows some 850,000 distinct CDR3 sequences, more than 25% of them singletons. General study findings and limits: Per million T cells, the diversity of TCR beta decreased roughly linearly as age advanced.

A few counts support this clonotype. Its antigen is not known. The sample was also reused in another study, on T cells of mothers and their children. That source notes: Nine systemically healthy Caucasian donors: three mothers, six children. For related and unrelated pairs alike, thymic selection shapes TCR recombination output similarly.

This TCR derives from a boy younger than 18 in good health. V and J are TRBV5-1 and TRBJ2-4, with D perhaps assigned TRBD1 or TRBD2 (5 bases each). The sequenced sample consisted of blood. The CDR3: CASSMTGTAMGKNIQYF. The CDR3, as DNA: TGCGCCAGCAGCATGACCGGGACCGCGATGGGCAAAAACATTCAGTACTTC.